The clone carrying this T cell receptor beta chain was observed many times. Synthesis of cDNA was performed by 5'RACE using 10-nucleotide random UMIs. One entry per CDR3 protein, called by TCRdb with MiXCR from the 5' RACE reads. The table records 75,000 to 85,000 distinct CDR3 sequences, approximately 17% of them present only once. CDR3 length: 15 residues. Trimming removed 6 bases at V and 4 bases at J, with 15 bases between. The germline V gene has CDR1 SGHAT and CDR2 FQNNGV. The data belong to a study of neurological immune-mediated disorders. Unsorted libraries were prepared from 2 million PBMCs that had been stored at -80 C.

Sequenced sample: PBMCs. This clonotype originated in a woman between 35 and 50 years old in good health. The chain couples TRBV11-2 to TRBJ1-4; tentative D call: TRBD1 (5 bases). The CDR3 reads CASRMGLLGNEKLFF. CDR3 bases: TGTGCCAGCAGGATGGGACTCTTGGGTAATGAAAAACTGTTTTTT. The full variable domain, in which reference TRBV11-2 and TRBJ1-4 provide the parts outside the CDR3, is EAGVAQSPRYKIIEKRQSVAFWCNPISGHATLYWYQQILGQGPKLLIQFQNNGVVDDSQLPKDRFSAERLKGVDSTLKIQPAKLEDSAVYLCASRMGLLGNEKLFFGSGTQLSVL.